This T cell receptor beta chain is drawn from a study of T cell repertoires in cytomegalovirus infection. TCRdb itself ran the reads through MiXCR, one entry per CDR3 protein. Seen here are fewer than 200,000 distinct CDR3 sequences, approximately 14% observed once, and the top ten hold 25% to 30%. This CDR3 region has 12 residues. Trimming shortened V by 1 base and J by 11 bases, and 9 bases separated the two germline ends. This clonotype turned up a few times. Sequencing input: PBMCs. The clonotype originates from a human donor in good health (CMV status not recorded). Some clones in this sample may be carry-over from other donors' samples. The rearrangement links TRBV12-3 or TRBV12-4 to TRBJ2-1; D assignment may be TRBD1 or TRBD2 (5 bases each). The CDR3 nucleotides read TGTGCCAGCAGTTTAGTGCCGGGGCAGCAGTTCTTC. The encoded protein is CASSLVPGQQFF.